This T cell receptor beta chain came from a study of T cells in localized non-small cell lung cancer. Comments on this clone: Its cognate antigen is unknown.

TCRdb's copy holds only in-frame clones and misses some; the assay was immunoSEQ multiplex PCR. The sample consists of approximately 72,000 clones, 84% of them appearing once. Study outcomes and limitations: Uninvolved adjacent lung showed peak T cell clonality, exceeding tumor. Turning up in adjacent lung were a median roughly 62 of the top 100 tumor clones.

V was cut by 10 bases and J by 3 bases, with 19 bases left in between. Germline V gene data show CDR1 as WSHSY and CDR2 as SAAADI. There are 14 residues in the CDR3. The source was peripheral blood, collected before any cancer treatment. This TCR was sampled from a female donor of 60 years or more with stage I lung adenocarcinoma. The chain uses TRBV10-2 and TRBJ2-7; the D is unclear. In nucleotides, the CDR3 is TGCGCCACCTCGAGGAGAAGAAGGGTCTACGAGCAGTACTTC. Translating it yields CATSRRRRVYEQYF.